These 27 T cell receptor beta chains were sequenced from one sample in a study of human T cells and chemical hapten exposure. From the RACE reads, TCRdb called clonotypes with MiXCR, one entry per CDR3 protein. Of fewer than 200,000 distinct CDR3 sequences in the sample, around 30% were seen once. Time point here: pre-sensitization, week 0. Noted treatment: therapeutic diphenylcyclopropenone sensitization with weekly scalp DPC. The sample here was whole blood, taken in connection with sensitization to the hapten diphenylcyclopropenone (DPC). These receptor sequences come from a woman aged 25-40 years with alopecia areata. Some clones in this sample may be carry-over from other donors' samples.

The V gene is TRBV20-1, the J gene TRBJ2-5; D possibly matches TRBD1 or TRBD2 (5 bases each). The V end was cut by 1 base, the J end by 4 bases, with 13 bases between. From germline, CDR1 is DFQATT and CDR2 SNEGSKA (reference sequence). This CDR3 region has 14 residues. CDR3 coding DNA: TGCAGTGCTAGAGGGATTGGGGGTCCAGAGACCCAGTACTTC. This codes for CSARGIGGPETQYF.

As DNA, the CDR3 is TGCGCCAGCAGCCAGGAGATGGAGGTAGCCAAAAACATTCAGTACTTC. It yields the protein CASSQEMEVAKNIQYF. The chain links TRBV4-1 to TRBJ2-4, with D possibly TRBD2 on 5 matching bases. Per the germline V gene, CDR1 is MGHRA and CDR2 is YSYEKL. V lost 3 bases and J lost 0, with 12 bases in between. The CDR3 has 16 residues.

The V gene is TRBV29-1, the J gene TRBJ1-1; no definite D call. Trimming took off 0 bases at V and 0 bases at J, with 5 bases between the two ends. The CDR3 consists of 13 residues. Germline V gene sequence: CDR1 SQVTM, CDR2 ANQGSEA. The CDR3 sequence is CSVEEHMNTEAFF. In nucleotides, the CDR3 is TGCAGCGTTGAAGAACATATGAACACTGAAGCTTTCTTT.

The table lists this clonotype with a few counts. The chain uses TRBV19 and TRBJ1-6, with D perhaps TRBD1 (5 bases). There are 16 residues in the CDR3. CDR1 is LNHDA and CDR2 is SQIVND in the germline V gene (reference sequence). Trimming took off 3 bases at V and 7 bases at J, with 16 bases between the two ends. This chain's CDR3 is CASSISGRAGNSPLHF. The CDR3 DNA reads TGTGCCAGTAGTATCTCGGGCAGGGCGGGCAATTCACCCCTCCACTTT.

The chain combines TRBV7-2 with TRBJ1-2; TRBD1 is a possible D gene (5 bases). CDR1 and CDR2 (germline): SGHTA, FQGNSA. There are 15 residues in the CDR3. Trimming removed 3 bases at V and 4 bases at J, with 15 bases between. The CDR3 coding sequence is TGTGCCAGCAGCTTTATACAGGCATCAGGCTATGGCTACACCTTC. This sequence encodes CASSFIQASGYGYTF.

The J gene is TRBJ2-4, the V gene TRBV29-1; maybe TRBD1 (6 bases). The germline CDR1 and CDR2 sequences are SQVTM and ANQGSEA. This CDR3 is 14 amino acids long. V lost 4 bases to trimming and J lost 5 bases, with 15 bases between them. The CDR3 loop reads CSVALVGGENIQYF. The CDR3 nucleotides are TGCAGCGTTGCTCTTGTAGGGGGAGAAAACATTCAGTACTTC.

The genes are TRBV10-2 and TRBJ2-5; 7 bases fit TRBD2. Germline CDR1 WSHSY, CDR2 SAAADI. This CDR3 has 17 amino acids. The V and J ends lost 0 bases and 5 bases, in that order; junction bases with no gene match: 12. In nucleotides, the CDR3 is TGCGCCAGCAGTGAGTCGATAGGGGAGGGCCTCGAGGAGACCCAGTACTTC. Translating gives CASSESIGEGLEETQYF.

This clonotype was picked up a small number of times. The chain joins TRBV11-2 to TRBJ2-7; D is ambiguous. Germline lookup yields CDR1 SGHAT and CDR2 FQNNGV. V lost 1 base to trimming and J lost 5 bases, with 6 bases between them. This CDR3 contains 12 residues. Here the CDR3 reads CASSLGADEQYF. DNA of the CDR3: TGTGCCAGCAGCTTAGGGGCGGACGAGCAGTACTTC.

The V gene is TRBV9, the J gene TRBJ2-3; TRBD2 aligns across 8 bases. The junction had 4 bases not matched to a gene; V was cut back by 0 bases and J by 1 base. This CDR3 spans 16 amino acids. The germline V gene encodes CDR1 SGDLS and CDR2 YYNGEE. The CDR3 region has the DNA TGTGCCAGCAGCGTAGTGGCGGGGGGCCGCACAGATACGCAGTATTTT. Translated: CASSVVAGGRTDTQYF.

The chain recombines TRBV10-3 with TRBJ2-3, with a tentative D call TRBD1 (6 bases). The CDR3 has 15 amino acids. Per the germline V gene, CDR1 is ENHRY and CDR2 is SYGVKD. V was shortened by 0 bases and J by 6 bases, with 13 bases between the two germline ends. CDR3 DNA: TGTGCCATCAGTGAGTCCAGGGGAGCCATGGATACGCAGTATTTT. As protein: CAISESRGAMDTQYF.

CDR3 loop: CAISESSGNYEQYF. DNA for the CDR3: TGTGCCATCAGTGAGTCATCAGGGAACTACGAGCAGTACTTC. This chain joins TRBV10-3 and TRBJ2-7, with D tentatively TRBD1 (5 bases). The V gene's germline CDR1 is ENHRY and CDR2 SYGVKD. V shed 0 bases and J shed 3 bases, with 9 bases lying between them. This CDR3 is 14 amino acids long.

In its sample, this clonotype was seen a few times. V is TRBV20-1 and J is TRBJ2-1; D unclear. The CDR3 covers 13 residues. Trimming took 3 bases from V and 5 from J, leaving 11 bases between them. Germline CDR1 and CDR2: DFQATT and SNEGSKA (reference sequence). The DNA of the CDR3 is TGCAGTGCTAGCGGTGTGCAGGACAATGAGCAGTTCTTC. This translates into CSASGVQDNEQFF.

This rearrangement joins TRBV2 to TRBJ1-2; no reliable D call. V gave up 5 bases and J gave up 8 bases, with 12 bases separating them. The CDR3 contains 12 residues. Germline CDR1 reads SNHLY; CDR2 reads FYNNEI. The CDR3 region is CASSSRPDGYTF. The CDR3 nucleotides are TGTGCCAGCAGTTCCCGGCCAGACGGCTACACCTTC.

In its sample, this clonotype was seen a few times. The rearrangement links TRBV15 to TRBJ2-7; a possible D gene is TRBD2 (6 bases). The V end lost 4 bases, the J end lost 5 bases, and 15 bases lay between the germline ends. CDR3 length equals 14 residues. In germline, CDR1 is LNHNV, CDR2 YYDKDF (reference sequence). The CDR3 DNA reads as TGTGCCACCAGCACACTTGGCAGGAGGGACGAGCAGTACTTC. It encodes CATSTLGRRDEQYF.

The sample holds a few counts of this clonotype. The chain employs TRBV20-1 and TRBJ1-2; 9 bases line up with TRBD1. The CDR3 spans 13 residues. V was clipped by 6 bases and J by 7 bases; unmatched bases: 9. Germline V gene data show CDR1 as DFQATT and CDR2 as SNEGSKA (reference sequence). The CDR3 sequence: CSAALYRGLGYTF. CDR3 DNA sequence: TGCAGTGCCGCTCTGTACAGGGGGCTTGGCTACACCTTC.

The gene calls are TRBV28 and TRBJ1-4, with D tentatively TRBD1 (5 bases). Looked up from germline, CDR1 is MDHEN and CDR2 is SYDVKM. V shed 5 bases and J shed 4 bases, with 17 bases lying between them. This CDR3 spans 16 amino acids. CDR3 protein: CASSGYLGAFNEKLFF. In DNA, the CDR3 is TGTGCCAGCAGTGGATACTTAGGGGCTTTTAATGAAAAACTGTTTTTT. The whole variable domain, filled in from reference TRBV28 and TRBJ1-4, reads DVKVTQSSRYLVKRTGEKVFLECVQDMDHENMFWYRQDPGLGLRLIYFSYDVKMKEKGDIPEGYSVSREKKERFSLILESASTNQTSMYLCASSGYLGAFNEKLFFGSGTQLSVL.

The chain uses TRBV9 and TRBJ2-3; 8 bases map to TRBD1. CDR3 length: 15 amino acids. Germline V CDR1 and CDR2: SGDLS, YYNGEE. The V segment lost 3 bases and the J segment 7 bases; nucleotides outside the gene matches: 10. The CDR3 nucleotides read TGTGCCAGCAGCGCCCAAAGACAGGGGCCCTATACGCAGTATTTT. Residues: CASSAQRQGPYTQYF.

This chain uses TRBV4-3 with TRBJ2-1; 8 bases line up with TRBD2. Germline loops: CDR1 LGHNA, CDR2 YSLEER. V gave up 5 bases and J gave up 7 bases; unmatched junction bases: 13. CDR3 length: 16 amino acids. CDR3 coding DNA: TGCGCCAGCAGCTACCAACATACGGGGGGGCCAAATGAGCAGTTCTTC. Its translation: CASSYQHTGGPNEQFF.

This clonotype was detected a few times. V gene TRBV10-3 combines with J gene TRBJ2-1, with no clear D. Germline V gene data show CDR1 as ENHRY and CDR2 as SYGVKD. The CDR3 contains 12 residues. Between the trimmed V and J ends, which lost 4 bases and 8 bases, there was a span of 9 bases. The CDR3 region is CAISAWGYEQFF. CDR3 bases: TGTGCCATCAGTGCATGGGGTTATGAGCAGTTCTTC.

This clonotype was seen a handful of times. The rearrangement uses TRBV9 and TRBJ2-7; no clear D. The CDR3 contains 14 residues. Germline CDR1 reads SGDLS; CDR2 reads YYNGEE. V was trimmed by 0 bases and J by 1 base, leaving 8 bases between them. The CDR3 DNA follows: TGTGCCAGCAGCGTAGAGGTCGGTTCCTACGAGCAGTACTTC. Amino acid sequence: CASSVEVGSYEQYF.

This sequence joins TRBV20-1 and TRBJ1-6, with a possible D match to TRBD1 (5 bases). Germline assignment: CDR1 DFQATT and CDR2 SNEGSKA (reference sequence). The length of the CDR3 is 13 residues. With 4 bases removed from V and 2 bases from J, the gap between germline ends came to 6 bases. This chain's CDR3 is CSAKGAYNSPLHF. In DNA, the CDR3 is TGCAGTGCTAAAGGGGCCTATAATTCACCCCTCCACTTT.

The chain recombines TRBV5-1 with TRBJ2-5; no definite D call. CDR1 SGHRS and CDR2 YFSETQ come from the germline V gene. The CDR3 length is 16 residues. V lost 3 bases, J lost 0 bases, and 15 bases lay in between. CDR3 nucleotide sequence: TGCGCCAGCAGCTACCAAGGTCCCCCAAACCAAGAGACCCAGTACTTC. Protein: CASSYQGPPNQETQYF.

This clonotype was detected a few times. The chain links TRBV7-2 to TRBJ2-5, with D perhaps matching TRBD2 (5 bases). Germline lookup yields CDR1 SGHTA and CDR2 FQGNSA. V lost 2 bases, J lost 1 base, and 8 bases lay in between. This CDR3 comprises 14 residues. CDR3 loop: CASSLSGFQETQYF. The CDR3 DNA reads TGTGCCAGCAGCTTATCGGGATTCCAAGAGACCCAGTACTTC.

V gene TRBV28 combines with J gene TRBJ2-7; D remains unclear. V lost 6 bases and J 9 bases, leaving 21 bases between the germline ends. Germline assignment: CDR1 MDHEN and CDR2 SYDVKM. The CDR3 spans 14 residues. The CDR3 bases are TGTGCCAGCAGAGAGGTACAGTCCCAAGTAATGCAGTACTTC. Translating gives CASREVQSQVMQYF. Based on the CDR3 plus reference TRBV28 and TRBJ2-7, the full variable domain is DVKVTQSSRYLVKRTGEKVFLECVQDMDHENMFWYRQDPGLGLRLIYFSYDVKMKEKGDIPEGYSVSREKKERFSLILESASTNQTSMYLCASREVQSQVMQYFGPGTRLTVT.

The chain is built from TRBV28 and TRBJ2-5; TRBD1 aligns across 12 bases. V lost 0 bases, J lost 5 bases, and 4 bases stayed unmatched. The CDR3 has 16 amino acids. Germline assignment: CDR1 MDHEN and CDR2 SYDVKM. DNA of the CDR3: TGTGCCAGCAGTTTATGGCGGGACAGGGGGCACGAGACCCAGTACTTC. It is translated as CASSLWRDRGHETQYF.

This chain uses TRBV11-2 with TRBJ2-1; no firm D call. Germline CDR1 is SGHAT and CDR2 is FQNNGV. The CDR3 is 15 amino acids. V lost 2 bases, J lost 2 bases, and 10 bases lay in between. For the CDR3, the DNA is TGTGCCAGCAGCTTATCAGGTCCCCCCTACAATGAGCAGTTCTTC. Its protein is CASSLSGPPYNEQFF.

In this sample, this clonotype turned up many times. V is TRBV3-1 and J is TRBJ2-1; TRBD2 matches 11 bases. The junction had 12 bases not matched to a gene; V was cut back by 1 base and J by 13 bases. The CDR3 covers 16 residues. Germline V gives CDR1 LGHDT, CDR2 YNNKEL (reference sequence). The CDR3 sequence is CASSQAGIAGGPNQFF. CDR3 nucleotides: TGTGCCAGCAGCCAAGCAGGTATAGCGGGAGGGCCCAATCAGTTCTTC.